This T cell receptor (beta chain) appears in the sequencing data of a study of CDR3 diversity in severe acne. TCRdb re-called the PCR reads with MiXCR, one entry per CDR3 protein. The sample records more than 80,000 distinct CDR3 sequences, about 49% being singletons. The CDR3 totals 17 residues. The ends lost 5 bases at V and 2 bases at J; junction bases unmatched: 6. Germline loops: CDR1 SGHVS, CDR2 FQNEAQ. The source material was blood. The TCR was taken from a male donor with severe acne vulgaris. V is TRBV7-8 and J is TRBJ2-3; the match to TRBD2 covers 14 bases. The CDR3: CASSRQGLAGVTDTQYF. DNA of the CDR3: TGTGCCAGCAGCAGACAGGGACTAGCGGGAGTCACAGATACGCAGTATTTT.